This entry features one T cell receptor beta chain sequence. Antigen unknown. Germline V CDR1 and CDR2: SGHTA, FQGNSA. The CDR3 loop spans 15 amino acids. The V gene lost 9 bases and the J gene lost 5 bases, with 23 bases spanning the gap. This entry belongs to a study of T-cell reconstitution after alpha-beta-depleted transplantation in children. As it was prepared, the TCRbeta library received unique molecular identifiers. TCRdb fed the PCR reads into MiXCR, producing one record per CDR3 protein. The table records more than 200,000 distinct CDR3 sequences, roughly 23% of them present only once. Study results and limitations: Expanded graft clones, several hundred of them, were reportedly the source of alpha-beta T cells about two months after transplant. T-cell counts and diversity at one year post-transplant came mainly from newly produced T cells.

This chain connects TRBV7-2 to TRBJ2-7; possibly TRBD2 for D (8 bases). The TCR sequence derives from a girl aged 2-9 years with Fanconi anemia, due to receive a stem cell transplant. Sequenced material: PBMCs, taken before TCRalphabeta/CD19-depleted stem cell transplant. The CDR3 nucleotides are TGTGCCAGTAGATCAGGGGGACTAGTAATCCACGAGCAGTACTTC. It translates to CASRSGGLVIHEQYF.